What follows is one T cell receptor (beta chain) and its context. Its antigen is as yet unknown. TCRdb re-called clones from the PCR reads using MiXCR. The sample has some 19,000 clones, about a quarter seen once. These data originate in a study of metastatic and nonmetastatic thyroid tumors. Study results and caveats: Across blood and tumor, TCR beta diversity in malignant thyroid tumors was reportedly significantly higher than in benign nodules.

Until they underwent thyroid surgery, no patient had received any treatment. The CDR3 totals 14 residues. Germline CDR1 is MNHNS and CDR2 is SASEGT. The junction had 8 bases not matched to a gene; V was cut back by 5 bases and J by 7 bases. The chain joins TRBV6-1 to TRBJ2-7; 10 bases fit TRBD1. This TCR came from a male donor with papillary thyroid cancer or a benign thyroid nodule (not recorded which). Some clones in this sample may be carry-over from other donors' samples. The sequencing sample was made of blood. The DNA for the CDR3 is TGTGCCAGCAGTCTGACAGGGGGCCTCCATGAGCAGTACTTC. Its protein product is CASSLTGGLHEQYF.